This TCR beta chain originates from a study of lymphopenia after photon versus proton radiotherapy. With V trimmed by 1 base and J by 5 bases, 1 base remained unmatched. The CDR3 sequence is 13 residues long. The germline gives CDR1 SGHTS, CDR2 YDEGEE. Measured with immunoSEQ multiplex PCR; TCRdb has only the in-frame clones, and not every one. The profile shows 68,000 or so clones, more than 75% of them singletons. Specimen: peripheral blood, collected from a patient treated with photon-based radiotherapy. The J gene is TRBJ1-1, the V gene TRBV5-8; the match to TRBD1 covers 8 bases. The receptor comes from a woman in her 70s with pancreatic cancer. CDR3 protein: CASSLNRGTEAFF. The CDR3 nucleotides are TGTGCCAGCAGCTTGAACAGGGGGACTGAAGCTTTCTTT.